The 26 T cell receptor beta chains reported below all come from one sample, sequenced in a study of T cells in Graves' hyperthyroidism and ophthalmopathy. The TCR beta CDR3 regions underwent amplification using RNA transcripts as the source. The HTBI primer set drove a first-round RT-PCR of the TCR CDR3. TCRdb fed the multiplex PCR reads into MiXCR, producing one record per CDR3 protein. The table has fewer than 500,000 distinct CDR3 sequences, roughly 15% seen once; the top ten hold around 19%. What was sequenced was blood. The receptors were sampled from a woman in her 30s with Graves' ophthalmopathy.

This clonotype was recorded at least ten times. The rearrangement uses TRBV20-1 and TRBJ1-5; 7 nucleotides line up with TRBD1. After removal of 3 bases from V and 5 bases from J, the junction contained 7 bases not matched to a gene. This CDR3 spans 14 amino acids. Per germline, CDR1 DFQATT and CDR2 SNEGSKA (reference sequence). The CDR3 DNA reads as TGCAGTGCTAGCGGTCTCACAGGGGATCAGCCCCAGCATTTT. Translation gives CSASGLTGDQPQHF.

This clonotype was observed a handful of times. The V call is TRBV5-1, the J call TRBJ1-6; D ambiguous. Trimming took off 1 base at V and 11 bases at J, with 7 bases between the two ends. Germline CDR1 SGHRS, CDR2 YFSETQ. The CDR3 contains 12 residues. CDR3 protein: CASSLMGTPLHF. CDR3 sequence (DNA): TGCGCCAGCAGCTTGATGGGGACACCCCTCCACTTT.

The chain employs TRBV12-3 or TRBV12-4 and TRBJ1-3, with 9 nucleotides matching TRBD1. The CDR3 sequence is 15 residues long. The V segment lost 5 bases and the J segment 3 bases; nucleotides outside the gene matches: 5. CDR3 bases: TGTGCCAGCAGTATAACAGGGGGCTTTGGAAACACCATATATTTT. Translated: CASSITGGFGNTIYF.

About this clonotype itself: This could be a read error, since a much larger clone is one nucleotide away. The rearrangement uses TRBV5-1 and TRBJ1-6, with D maybe TRBD1 (6 bases). Germline V gene sequence: CDR1 SGHRS, CDR2 YFSETQ. The CDR3 covers 15 residues. The CDR3 coding sequence is TGCGCCAGCAGCCCCGCCGGGACAAATAATTCACCCCTCTACTTT. It encodes CASSPAGTNNSPLYF.

This clonotype appeared many times. The V call is TRBV2, the J call TRBJ2-1, with a tentative D call TRBD1 (7 bases). This CDR3 has 15 amino acids. Per the germline V gene, CDR1 is SNHLY and CDR2 is FYNNEI. V was trimmed by 6 bases and J by 10 bases, leaving 22 bases between them. The CDR3 loop reads CASRHRGPRREEQFF. CDR3 sequence (DNA): TGTGCCAGCAGGCACAGGGGTCCCAGACGGGAGGAGCAGTTCTTC.

This clonotype was recorded many times. The chain employs TRBV11-2 and TRBJ1-1, with TRBD1 matching over 7 bases. Trimming took 5 bases from V and 4 from J; bases not matched to a gene: 4. There are 13 residues in the CDR3. Germline lookup yields CDR1 SGHAT and CDR2 FQNNGV. CDR3 DNA sequence: TGTGCCAGCAGCGCGGGACAGACCACTGAAGCTTTCTTT. Amino acids: CASSAGQTTEAFF.

This clonotype was counted many times. The chain joins TRBV2 to TRBJ2-7, with a tentative D call TRBD1 (5 bases). Germline V lookup: CDR1 SNHLY, CDR2 FYNNEI. Trimming stripped 7 bases from V and 2 bases from J, with 9 bases between. The CDR3 spans 12 residues. CDR3: CASTQDTYEQYF. CDR3 coding DNA: TGTGCCAGCACACAGGACACCTACGAGCAGTACTTC.

This clonotype has at least ten counts. Here the CDR3 DNA reads TGTGCCAGCAGCCCAGGGTCCTACGGGCCGTACGAGCAGTACTTC. Amino acids: CASSPGSYGPYEQYF. V gene TRBV7-6 combines with J gene TRBJ2-7, with D possibly being TRBD1 (5 bases). Germline lookup yields CDR1 SGHVS and CDR2 FNYEAQ. CDR3 length: 15 residues. V gave up 5 bases and J gave up 4 bases, with 18 bases separating them.

There are many counts of this clonotype. The CDR3 here is CASSDSGGAPTDTQYF. CDR3 bases: TGCGCCAGCAGCGATAGCGGGGGGGCCCCCACAGATACGCAGTATTTT. The chain carries TRBV5-1 and TRBJ2-3; TRBD2 agrees at 11 bases. The junction had 6 bases not matched to a gene; V was cut back by 4 bases and J by 2 bases. The CDR3 extends over 16 amino acids. Germline V gene lookup returns CDR1 SGHRS and CDR2 YFSETQ.

This clonotype was recorded many times. V is TRBV7-8 and J is TRBJ1-3, with a possible D match to TRBD1 (5 bases). Deletions cut 5 bases from V and 9 bases from J, with 17 bases between. The CDR3 extends over 14 amino acids. Germline V gives CDR1 SGHVS, CDR2 FQNEAQ. The DNA for the CDR3 is TGTGCCAGCAGCACCGGGACTTCAAGAGGCACCATATATTTT. This sequence encodes CASSTGTSRGTIYF.

This clonotype was counted at least ten times. This chain links TRBV28 with TRBJ2-1, with a weak D call TRBD2 (6 bases). Trimming removed 5 bases at V and 7 bases at J, with 15 bases between. The CDR3 covers 14 residues. Germline loops: CDR1 MDHEN, CDR2 SYDVKM. In DNA, the CDR3 is TGTGCCAGCAGTAGTGCGGGACTCTGGAATGAGCAGTTCTTC. Its translation: CASSSAGLWNEQFF. The full variable domain, rest sourced from reference TRBV28 and TRBJ2-1, is DVKVTQSSRYLVKRTGEKVFLECVQDMDHENMFWYRQDPGLGLRLIYFSYDVKMKEKGDIPEGYSVSREKKERFSLILESASTNQTSMYLCASSSAGLWNEQFFGPGTRLTVL.

There are many counts of this clonotype. V usage is TRBV3-1 and J usage is TRBJ2-7; D remains ambiguous. CDR1 and CDR2 (germline): LGHDT, YNNKEL (reference sequence). V was shortened by 0 bases and J by 7 bases, with 10 bases between the two germline ends. CDR3 size: 13 residues. The CDR3 DNA sequence: TGTGCCAGCAGCCAAGATCTGTCGCGTGAGCAGTACTTC. Translation: CASSQDLSREQYF.

This clonotype was observed many times. This chain connects TRBV28 to TRBJ1-6, with D possibly matching TRBD1 (6 bases). V lost 5 bases and J lost 7, with 15 bases in between. The V gene's germline CDR1 is MDHEN and CDR2 SYDVKM. CDR3 length equals 15 residues. CDR3 nucleotide sequence: TGTGCCAGCAGTAAGACCGGGACATTAAATTCACCCCTCCACTTT. This sequence encodes CASSKTGTLNSPLHF.

Turning to this clonotype: This could be a read error, since a much larger clone is one nucleotide away. The V and J genes are TRBV28 and TRBJ1-2; D is ambiguous. Germline V gene sequence: CDR1 MDHEN, CDR2 SYDVKM. The CDR3 extends over 13 amino acids. With 3 bases removed from V and 0 bases from J, the gap between germline ends came to 5 bases. In nucleotides, the CDR3 is TGTGCCAGCAGTTTCGTGACTAACTATGGCTACACCTTC. It translates to CASSFVTNYGYTF.

This clonotype was counted between two and nine times. CDR3 nucleotides: TGTGCCAGCAGTTTAACAGGGGACCATAGCAATCAGCCCCAGCATTTT. Residues: CASSLTGDHSNQPQHF. The V and J genes are TRBV28 and TRBJ1-5, with 7 bases lining up with TRBD1. The CDR3 runs to 16 residues. Trimming removed 2 bases from V and 0 bases from J; junction bases left unmatched: 4. Germline CDR1 and CDR2: MDHEN and SYDVKM.

This clonotype was seen at least ten times. V usage is TRBV7-8 and J usage is TRBJ2-1; the match to TRBD2 covers 9 bases. CDR1 is SGHVS, CDR2 FQNEAQ, per germline. The CDR3 is 17 amino acids. J gave up 2 bases and V 1 base, and 6 bases lay outside the gene matches. CDR3 residues: CASSLGRGGLTYNEQFF. The CDR3 DNA follows: TGTGCCAGCAGCTTAGGGCGGGGGGGGCTGACCTACAATGAGCAGTTCTTC.

This clonotype has a count of ten or more. The chain combines TRBV11-2 with TRBJ2-7; D may be TRBD2 (6 bases). Germline CDR1 and CDR2: SGHAT and FQNNGV. The CDR3 covers 18 residues. V lost 1 base and J 7 bases, leaving 26 bases between the germline ends. CDR3 in DNA: TGTGCCAGCAGCTTAGTTGGTTTTGAGGTTCGGCGGGGAGAGGAGCAGTACTTC. Encoded protein: CASSLVGFEVRRGEEQYF.

This clonotype was detected many times. V gene TRBV7-2 combines with J gene TRBJ2-6; 8 positions match TRBD1. Germline V gene data show CDR1 as SGHTA and CDR2 as FQGNSA. V lost 3 bases to trimming and J lost 0 bases; unmatched junction nucleotides: 7. The CDR3 is made up of 18 amino acids. The CDR3 spells CASSFQGAPLSGANVLTF. CDR3 in DNA: TGTGCCAGCAGCTTCCAGGGGGCTCCTCTCTCTGGGGCCAACGTCCTGACTTTC.

This clonotype was counted a few times. V gene TRBV27 combines with J gene TRBJ2-3; D is unresolved. V lost 7 bases, J lost 1 base, and 12 bases lay in between. The CDR3 spans 14 residues. The germline gives CDR1 MNHEY, CDR2 SMNVEV (reference sequence). CDR3 protein: CASKTQARTDTQYF. As DNA, the CDR3 is TGTGCCAGCAAAACTCAGGCTCGCACAGATACGCAGTATTTT.

This clonotype was counted between two and nine times. V and J are TRBV7-3 and TRBJ2-3; perhaps TRBD2 as D (7 bases). The V end was cut by 2 bases, the J end by 14 bases, with 20 bases between. The CDR3 runs 14 residues. CDR1 and CDR2 from the germline V gene are SGHTA and FQGTGA. CDR3 coding DNA: TGTGCCAGCAGCTTACTGGCGGGGGCTATCGAGCGGTATTTT. Translating gives CASSLLAGAIERYF.

This clonotype was recorded at least ten times. The chain employs TRBV7-9 and TRBJ2-1, with unresolved D. This CDR3 has 13 amino acids. V was clipped by 2 bases and J by 7 bases, with 9 bases between them. The germline V gene has CDR1 SEHNR and CDR2 FQNEAQ (reference sequence). CDR3 protein: CASSLSLGNEQFF. The CDR3 DNA is TGTGCCAGCAGCTTAAGTTTGGGTAATGAGCAGTTCTTC.

This clonotype was detected many times. The rearrangement uses TRBV2 and TRBJ2-1; 10 bases fit TRBD1. V shed 5 bases, J shed 6 bases, and the junction held 10 bases outside the gene matches. This CDR3 is 16 amino acids long. The germline gives CDR1 SNHLY, CDR2 FYNNEI. The CDR3 region is CASSSGQGVYFNEQFF. The CDR3 nucleotides read TGTGCCAGCAGTTCCGGACAGGGGGTCTATTTCAATGAGCAGTTCTTC.

In this sample, this clonotype turned up many times. V gene TRBV7-9 combines with J gene TRBJ2-7; D is perhaps TRBD1 or TRBD2 (5 bases each). V dropped 5 bases and J dropped 0 bases, with 11 bases sitting between them. The CDR3 is 14 amino acids. Germline V gene data show CDR1 as SEHNR and CDR2 as FQNEAQ (reference sequence). CDR3: CASSQRDVSYEQYF. The CDR3 DNA follows: TGTGCCAGCAGCCAACGGGACGTCTCCTACGAGCAGTACTTC.

This clonotype was counted many times. V is TRBV20-1 and J is TRBJ1-6; 7 bases match TRBD1. Germline CDR1 and CDR2: DFQATT and SNEGSKA (reference sequence). There are 14 residues in the CDR3. Unmatched junction bases numbered 9, after V lost 3 bases and J lost 10 bases. In nucleotides, the CDR3 is TGCAGTGCTAGGAGCGACAGGGACGAATCACCCCTCCACTTT. Translating gives CSARSDRDESPLHF.

The CDR3 sequence is CATEGARGQPQHF. The CDR3 DNA follows: TGTGCCACCGAGGGGGCGCGGGGACAGCCCCAGCATTTT. The chain couples TRBV6-1 to TRBJ1-5; 7 positions agree with TRBD1. CDR3 length: 13 amino acids. Per the germline V gene, CDR1 is MNHNS and CDR2 is SASEGT. With 10 bases clipped from V and 7 bases from J, the junction kept 10 bases outside the gene matches.

This clonotype was observed many times. The genes are TRBV30 and TRBJ2-7, with D perhaps matching TRBD1 or TRBD2 (6 bases each). V lost 0 bases to trimming and J lost 4 bases, with 16 bases between them. CDR3 length: 15 residues. Germline V lookup: CDR1 GTSNPN, CDR2 SVGIG (reference sequence). CDR3 sequence (DNA): TGTGCCTGGAGTGTACGGGGGACATCAACTTACGAGCAGTACTTC. Protein sequence: CAWSVRGTSTYEQYF.